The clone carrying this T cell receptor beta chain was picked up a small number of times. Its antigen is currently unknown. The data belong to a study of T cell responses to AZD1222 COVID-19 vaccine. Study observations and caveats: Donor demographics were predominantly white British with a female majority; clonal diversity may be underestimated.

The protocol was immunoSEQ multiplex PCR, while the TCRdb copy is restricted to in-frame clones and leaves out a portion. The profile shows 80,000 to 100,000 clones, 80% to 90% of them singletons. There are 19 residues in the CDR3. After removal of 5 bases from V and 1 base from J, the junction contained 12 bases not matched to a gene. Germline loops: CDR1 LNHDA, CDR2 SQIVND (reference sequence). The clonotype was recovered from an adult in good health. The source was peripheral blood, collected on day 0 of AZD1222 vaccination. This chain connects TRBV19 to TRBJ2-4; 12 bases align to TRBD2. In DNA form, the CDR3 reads TGTGCCAGTAGTTCACGGACTAGCGGGAATTCACGCGCCAAAAACATTCAGTACTTC. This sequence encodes CASSSRTSGNSRAKNIQYF.